This TCR beta chain was sequenced in a study of T cell changes during pregnancy in multiple sclerosis. The repertoire was sequenced with immunoSEQ multiplex PCR; TCRdb's copy has only in-frame clones and lacks some. Found here are some 71,000 clones, over 75% of them singletons; the top ten hold 0.29%. CDR1 and CDR2 from the germline V gene are SGHTA and FQGNSA. The CDR3 has 13 amino acids. The V segment lost 1 base and the J segment 6 bases; nucleotides outside the gene matches: 1. The origin of this receptor is a female donor in good health, enrolled as a control in a pregnancy study. The input for sequencing was CD4+ T cells from peripheral blood mononuclear cells, taken in the third trimester of pregnancy. The gene calls are TRBV7-2 and TRBJ2-3; 7 bases map to TRBD2. The CDR3 DNA reads as TGTGCCAGCAGCTTAGTAGCGGGCGATACGCAGTATTTT. This gives the protein CASSLVAGDTQYF.